Included here is one T cell receptor (beta chain) sequence, with context. Its antigen remains unidentified. Germline CDR1 and CDR2: SGHTA and FQGNSA. The CDR3 has 16 residues. Trimming cost V 5 bases and J 0 bases, with 11 bases left between them. The data originate from a study of cytomegalovirus exposure and HLA in healthy donors. General study results and limits: The study carried out a later analysis of TCR beta sequences. It associated around 17,000 of them with specific HLA alleles at a false discovery rate of 0.05. Later work found that TCR association rates differed between HLA loci; DRB1 had the most and HLA-C the fewest. Later work showed greater clonal expansion in HLA-associated TCR beta chains than in equally common others. The study put under 200 TCR beta chains on its list as cytomegalovirus-associated.

Primers included in the PCR were 60 Vbeta and 13 Jbeta primers. Profiled with immunoSEQ multiplex PCR; TCRdb holds only in-frame clones, not every one. The sample records roughly 150,000 clones, around 80% being singletons. The chain joins TRBV7-2 to TRBJ2-6, with TRBD1 as a possible D gene (6 bases). The sample taken for sequencing was PBMCs. The receptor was derived from a man aged 25-45 years in good health and CMV-seropositive. The CDR3 nucleotides read TGTGCCAGCAGCCCCCAGGACAGCTCTGGGGCCAACGTCCTGACTTTC. Translating gives CASSPQDSSGANVLTF.